This T cell receptor beta chain comes out of a study of blood T cell repertoires in COVID-19. Study-level background: The United States, Italy and Spain provided the acute and convalescent COVID-19 samples. T cells, B-cell-depleted T cells, or PBMCs supplied cDNA or gDNA.

With 4 bases clipped from V and 4 bases from J, the junction kept 5 bases outside the gene matches. This CDR3 contains 14 residues. Germline V gives CDR1 SGHRS, CDR2 YFSETQ. In the original processing: Amplification of reference gene primers was used by the study to estimate nucleated cell counts. Libraries were prepared by immunoSEQ multiplex PCR; TCRdb keeps only in-frame clonotypes and omits some of them. V, J and clone size reflect that table, while D and trimming were determined from the DNA. The top ten clones hold roughly 2.2% of a sample with 250,000 to 350,000 clones, roughly 87% of them seen once.

The sample taken for sequencing was peripheral blood. The TCR was taken from a woman aged 45 to 65 who had recovered from COVID-19. The V gene is TRBV5-1, the J gene TRBJ2-5; TRBD1 matches at 9 bases. CDR3 protein: CASSKGQGLETQYF. Here the CDR3 DNA reads TGCGCCAGCAGCAAGGGACAGGGTTTAGAGACCCAGTACTTC.